The T cell receptor (beta chain) described here comes from a study of blood T cells in healthy people across ages. Study-wide results and caveats: Underestimates were what the diversity estimates from one million T cells were considered to be.

In this sample, this clonotype turned up once. The antigen remains undetermined. Combining a sample-barcoded 5' primer with a J-beta primer mix, a second PCR ran for roughly 7 to 12 cycles. In TCRdb, the 5' RACE reads were re-called with MiXCR into one record per CDR3 protein. The repertoire includes some 710,000 distinct CDR3 sequences, around half of them detected once, and about a sixth sits in the top ten. The CDR3 contains 15 residues. The chain recombines TRBV21-1 with TRBJ1-2. TRBV21-1 is reported as a pseudogene. The receptor comes from an elderly man in good health. The specimen was blood. This chain's CDR3 is CASSKRVVARYGYTF. The DNA of the CDR3 is TGTGCCAGCAGCAAACGGGTGGTGGCTCGCTATGGCTACACCTTC.